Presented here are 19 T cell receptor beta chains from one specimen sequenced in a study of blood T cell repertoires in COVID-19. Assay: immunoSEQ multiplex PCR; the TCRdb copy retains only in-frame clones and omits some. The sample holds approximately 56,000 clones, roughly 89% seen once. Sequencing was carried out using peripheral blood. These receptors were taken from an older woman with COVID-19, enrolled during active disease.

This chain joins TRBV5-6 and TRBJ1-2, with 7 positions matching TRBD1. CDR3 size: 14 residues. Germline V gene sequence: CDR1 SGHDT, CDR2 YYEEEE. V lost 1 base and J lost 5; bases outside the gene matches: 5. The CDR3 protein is CASSLFDRAYGYTF. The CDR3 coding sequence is TGTGCCAGCAGCTTGTTTGACAGGGCTTATGGCTACACCTTC.

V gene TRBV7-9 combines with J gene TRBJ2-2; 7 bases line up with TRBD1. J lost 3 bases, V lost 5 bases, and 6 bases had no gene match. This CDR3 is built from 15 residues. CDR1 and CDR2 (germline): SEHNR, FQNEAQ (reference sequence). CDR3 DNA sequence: TGTGCCAGCAGCCAACAGGGGTCCGACACCGGGGAGCTGTTTTTT. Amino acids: CASSQQGSDTGELFF.

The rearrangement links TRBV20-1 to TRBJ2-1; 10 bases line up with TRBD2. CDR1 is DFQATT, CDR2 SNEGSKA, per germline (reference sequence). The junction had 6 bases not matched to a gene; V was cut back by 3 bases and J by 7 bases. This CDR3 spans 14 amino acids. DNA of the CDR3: TGCAGTGCTAGTCCAGCGGGAGGGCTTAATGAGCAGTTCTTC. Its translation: CSASPAGGLNEQFF.

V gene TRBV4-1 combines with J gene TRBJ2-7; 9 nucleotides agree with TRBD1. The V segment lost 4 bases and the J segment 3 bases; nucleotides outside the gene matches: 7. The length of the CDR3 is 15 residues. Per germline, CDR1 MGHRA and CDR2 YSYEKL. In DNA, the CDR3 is TGCGCCAGCAGCCTCCGGGACAGGGACCTCTACGAGCAGTACTTC. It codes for CASSLRDRDLYEQYF.

The CDR3 DNA is TGTGCCAGCAGCTTAGGCAGGGGCATTAACTATGGCTACACCTTC. Its protein product is CASSLGRGINYGYTF. The J gene is TRBJ1-2, the V gene TRBV7-2; possible D gene TRBD1, 6 bases. CDR1 is SGHTA, CDR2 FQGNSA, per germline. The CDR3 runs to 15 residues. V was clipped by 1 base and J by 1 base, with 10 bases between them.

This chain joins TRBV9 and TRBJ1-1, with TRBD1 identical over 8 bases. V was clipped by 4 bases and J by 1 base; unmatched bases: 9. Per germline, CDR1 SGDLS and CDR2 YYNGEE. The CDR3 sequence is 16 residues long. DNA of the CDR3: TGTGCCAGCAGCCCCCGGGACAGGATCGAGAACACTGAAGCTTTCTTT. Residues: CASSPRDRIENTEAFF.

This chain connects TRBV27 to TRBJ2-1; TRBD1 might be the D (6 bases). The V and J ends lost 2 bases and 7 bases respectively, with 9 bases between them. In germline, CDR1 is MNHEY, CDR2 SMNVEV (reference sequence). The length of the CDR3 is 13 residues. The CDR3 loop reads CASSLQTGNEQFF. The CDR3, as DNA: TGTGCCAGCAGTTTACAGACAGGAAATGAGCAGTTCTTC.

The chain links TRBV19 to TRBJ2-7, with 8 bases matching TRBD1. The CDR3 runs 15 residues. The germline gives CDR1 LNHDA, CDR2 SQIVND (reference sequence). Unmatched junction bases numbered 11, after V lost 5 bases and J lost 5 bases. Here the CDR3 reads CASSSQDRAPDEQYF. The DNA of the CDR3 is TGTGCCAGTAGTTCCCAGGACAGGGCCCCTGACGAGCAGTACTTC. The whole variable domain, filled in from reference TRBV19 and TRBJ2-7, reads DGGITQSPKYLFRKEGQNVTLSCEQNLNHDAMYWYRQDPGQGLRLIYYSQIVNDFQKGDIAEGYSVSREKKESFPLTVTSAQKNPTAFYLCASSSQDRAPDEQYFGPGTRLTVT.

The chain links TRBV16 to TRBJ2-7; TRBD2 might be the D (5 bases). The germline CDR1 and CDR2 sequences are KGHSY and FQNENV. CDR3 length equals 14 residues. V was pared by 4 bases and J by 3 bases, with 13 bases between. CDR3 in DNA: TGTGCCAGCAGCCCCACTGCCCGGGGCTACGAGCAGTACTTC. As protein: CASSPTARGYEQYF. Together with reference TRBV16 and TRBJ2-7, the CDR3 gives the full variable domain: GEEVAQTPKHLVRGEGQKAKLYCAPIKGHSYVFWYQQVLKNEFKFLISFQNENVFDETGMPKERFSAKCLPNSPCSLEIQATKLEDSAVYFCASSPTARGYEQYFGPGTRLTVT.

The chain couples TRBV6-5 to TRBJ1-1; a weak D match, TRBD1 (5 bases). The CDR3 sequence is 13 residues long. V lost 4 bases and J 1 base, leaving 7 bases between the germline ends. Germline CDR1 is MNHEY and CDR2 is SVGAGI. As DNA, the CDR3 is TGTGCCAGCAGTTCCGGGGGGAACACTGAAGCTTTCTTT. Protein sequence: CASSSGGNTEAFF.

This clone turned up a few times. Here the CDR3 reads CASSPPGDSSYNEQFF. Here the CDR3 DNA reads TGTGCCAGCTCACCACCCGGAGACAGCTCCTACAATGAGCAGTTCTTC. The V and J genes are TRBV18 and TRBJ2-1, with D possibly matching TRBD1 (5 bases). This CDR3 contains 16 residues. Per the germline V gene, CDR1 is KGHSH and CDR2 is LQKENI. V gave up 0 bases and J gave up 0 bases, with 9 bases separating them.

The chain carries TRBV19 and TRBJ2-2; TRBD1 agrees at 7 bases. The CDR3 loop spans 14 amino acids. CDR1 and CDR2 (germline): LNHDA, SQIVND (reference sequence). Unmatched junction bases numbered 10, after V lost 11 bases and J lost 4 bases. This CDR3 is CAARDREGTGELFF. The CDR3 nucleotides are TGTGCCGCCCGCGACAGGGAAGGCACCGGGGAGCTGTTTTTT.

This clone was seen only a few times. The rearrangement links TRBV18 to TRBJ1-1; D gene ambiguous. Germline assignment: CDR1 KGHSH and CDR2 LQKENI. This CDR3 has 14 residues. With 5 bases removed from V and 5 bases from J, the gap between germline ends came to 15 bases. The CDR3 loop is CASSSTTTGTEAFF. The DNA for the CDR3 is TGTGCCAGCTCATCCACAACGACGGGTACTGAAGCTTTCTTT.

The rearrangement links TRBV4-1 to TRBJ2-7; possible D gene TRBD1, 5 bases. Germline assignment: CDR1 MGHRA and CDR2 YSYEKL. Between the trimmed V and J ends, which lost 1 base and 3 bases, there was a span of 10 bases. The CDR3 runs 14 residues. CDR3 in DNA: TGCGCCAGCAGCCAAGTTACAGGTAACTACGAGCAGTACTTC. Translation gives CASSQVTGNYEQYF.

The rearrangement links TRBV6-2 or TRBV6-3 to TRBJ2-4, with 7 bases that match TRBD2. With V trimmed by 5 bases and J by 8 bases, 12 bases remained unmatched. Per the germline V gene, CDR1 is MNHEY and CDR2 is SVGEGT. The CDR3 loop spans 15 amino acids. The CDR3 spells CASSARRLARDIQYF. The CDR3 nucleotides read TGTGCCAGCAGTGCACGCCGACTAGCAAGGGACATTCAGTACTTC.

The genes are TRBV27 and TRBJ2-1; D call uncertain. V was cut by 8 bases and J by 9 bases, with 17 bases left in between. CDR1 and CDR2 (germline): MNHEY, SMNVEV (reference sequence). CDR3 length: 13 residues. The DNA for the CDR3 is TGTGCCAGCGGCCTTGCAGTGCGAGGTGAGCAGTTCTTC. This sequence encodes CASGLAVRGEQFF.

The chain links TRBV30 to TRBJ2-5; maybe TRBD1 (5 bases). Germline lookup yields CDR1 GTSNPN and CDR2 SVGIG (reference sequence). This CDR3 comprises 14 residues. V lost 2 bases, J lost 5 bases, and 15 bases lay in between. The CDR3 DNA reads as TGTGCCTGGAGTACCATAGGGGCAAGGGAGACCCAGTACTTC. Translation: CAWSTIGARETQYF.

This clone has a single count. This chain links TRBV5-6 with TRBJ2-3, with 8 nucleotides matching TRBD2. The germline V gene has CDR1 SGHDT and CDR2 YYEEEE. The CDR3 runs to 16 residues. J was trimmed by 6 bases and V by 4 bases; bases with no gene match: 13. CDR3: CASSRLTGGPKDTQYF. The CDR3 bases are TGTGCCAGCAGCCGGTTGACGGGAGGGCCTAAGGATACGCAGTATTTT.

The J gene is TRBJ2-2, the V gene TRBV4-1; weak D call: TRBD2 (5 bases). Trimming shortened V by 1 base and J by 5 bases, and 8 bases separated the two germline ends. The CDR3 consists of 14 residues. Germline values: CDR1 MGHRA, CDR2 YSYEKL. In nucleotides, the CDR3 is TGCGCCAGCAGCCAAGGTCCGGGAACCGGGGAGCTGTTTTTT. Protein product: CASSQGPGTGELFF.